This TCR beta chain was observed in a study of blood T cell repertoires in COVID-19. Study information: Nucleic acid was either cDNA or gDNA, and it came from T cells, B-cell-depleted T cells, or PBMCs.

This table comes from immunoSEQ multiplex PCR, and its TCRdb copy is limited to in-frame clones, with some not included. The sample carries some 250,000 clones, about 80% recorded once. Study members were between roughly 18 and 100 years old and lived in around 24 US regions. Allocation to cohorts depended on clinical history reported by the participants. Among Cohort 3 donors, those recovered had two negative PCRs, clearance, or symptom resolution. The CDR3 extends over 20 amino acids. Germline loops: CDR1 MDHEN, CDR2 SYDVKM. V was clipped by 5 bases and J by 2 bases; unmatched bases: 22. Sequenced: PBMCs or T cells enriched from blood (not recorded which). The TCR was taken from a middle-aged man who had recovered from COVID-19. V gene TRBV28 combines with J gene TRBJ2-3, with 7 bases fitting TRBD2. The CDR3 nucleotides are TGTGCCAGCAGTCCGACCTGGGGCGGGGGAAAACAACTCACCACAGATACGCAGTATTTT. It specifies CASSPTWGGGKQLTTDTQYF.